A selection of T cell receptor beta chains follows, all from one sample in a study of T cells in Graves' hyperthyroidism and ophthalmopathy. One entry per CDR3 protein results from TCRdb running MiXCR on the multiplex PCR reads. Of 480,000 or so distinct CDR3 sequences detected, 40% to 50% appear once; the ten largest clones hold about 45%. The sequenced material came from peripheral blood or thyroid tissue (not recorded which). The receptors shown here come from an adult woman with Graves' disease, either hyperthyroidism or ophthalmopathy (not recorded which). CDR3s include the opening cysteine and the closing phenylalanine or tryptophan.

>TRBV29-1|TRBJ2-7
CSQEGARIKQYF
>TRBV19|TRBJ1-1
CASSRGTETFF
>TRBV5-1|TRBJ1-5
CASSWGTGGQPQHF
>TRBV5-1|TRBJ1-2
CASSLARVNGDGYTF
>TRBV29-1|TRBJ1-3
CSVVESGNTIYF
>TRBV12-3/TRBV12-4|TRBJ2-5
CASSLTGFGGQETQYF
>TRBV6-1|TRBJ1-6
CASSGVISGDNSPLHF
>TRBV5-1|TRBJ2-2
CASTTAGANTGELFF
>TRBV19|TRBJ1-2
CASSASHGYTF
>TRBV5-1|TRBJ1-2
CASSSTTGGTGYTF
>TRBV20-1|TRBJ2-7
CSAAGRASYEQYF
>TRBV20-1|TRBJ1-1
CSASRNTEAFF
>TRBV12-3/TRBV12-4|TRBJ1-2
CASSNDRGWEGYTF
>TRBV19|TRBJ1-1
CASSIQGAYTEAFF
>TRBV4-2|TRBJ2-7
CASSQDKREGYEQYF
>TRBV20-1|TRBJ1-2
CSASWGERRVGYTF
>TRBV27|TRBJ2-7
CASRGMGQGEVEQYF
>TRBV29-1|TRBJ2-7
CSLAQGTSYEQYF
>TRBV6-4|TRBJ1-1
CASSEQLNTEAFF
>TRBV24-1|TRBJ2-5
CATSDEGTSGEDEETQYF
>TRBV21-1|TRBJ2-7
CASSKDRRSYEQYF
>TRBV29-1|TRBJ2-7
CSVIDGVVSYEQYF
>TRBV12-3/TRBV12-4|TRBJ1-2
CASSLSQGGSNYGYTF
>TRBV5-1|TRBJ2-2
CASSRGLAEVPGELFF
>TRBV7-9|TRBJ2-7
CASSRGANRDSSYEQYF
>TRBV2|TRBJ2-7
CASIGAHPRSYEQYF
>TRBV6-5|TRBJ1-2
CASRLDGIYGYTF
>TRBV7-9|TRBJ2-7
CASTFLAGVYEQYF
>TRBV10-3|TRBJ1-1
CAISEPGRNTEAFF
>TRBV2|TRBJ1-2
CASGPSFYGYTF
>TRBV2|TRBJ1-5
CASSRDRTYSNQPQHF
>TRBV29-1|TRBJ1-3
CSVEGGEGNTIYF